This is a list of T cell receptor beta chains from one sample in a study of blood T cells in healthy people across ages. TCRdb itself ran the 5' RACE reads through MiXCR, one entry per CDR3 protein. The sample lists over 1,500,000 distinct CDR3 sequences, 49% occurring once. Sequenced: blood. Receptor source: a woman between 35 and 50 years old in good health. CDR3s include the opening cysteine and the closing phenylalanine or tryptophan. The D gene is left open where the match is weak. Clone size appears in some rows only: once, few, many, or a class for an expanded clone.

CDR3 length | D gene | J gene | clone size | V gene | CDR3 DNA | CDR3 protein
13 | . | TRBJ1-2 | few | TRBV29-1 | TGCAGCGTTGGATTCCGGGGAGGCTATGGCTACACCTTC | CSVGFRGGYGYTF
16 | TRBD1 | TRBJ2-5 | few | TRBV7-2 | TGTGCCAGCAGCTTAGACCCAGACAGGGCTCAAGAGACCCAGTACTTC | CASSLDPDRAQETQYF
15 | . | TRBJ2-4 | . | TRBV7-2 | TGTGCCAGCAGCGAGGGCCGGTTAGCCAAAAACATTCAGTACTTC | CASSEGRLAKNIQYF
15 | . | TRBJ1-3 | . | TRBV27 | TGTGCCAGCAGCGCTATCCGCAGTCCTGGAAACACCATATATTTT | CASSAIRSPGNTIYF
13 | TRBD1 | TRBJ2-3 | few | TRBV27 | TGTGCCAGCGGGACAGCGCGCACAGATACGCAGTATTTT | CASGTARTDTQYF
19 | TRBD1 | TRBJ2-7 | . | TRBV25-1 | TGTGCCAGCAGTGGTGGACAGGGGTTACAAGCTTCAAGCTCCTACGAGCAGTACTTC | CASSGGQGLQASSSYEQYF
15 | . | TRBJ1-6 | . | TRBV15 | TGTGCCACCAGCTCCCCCCGCAGGGGACCTTCACCCCTCCACTTT | CATSSPRRGPSPLHF
13 | . | TRBJ1-5 | . | TRBV27 | TGTGCCAGCAGTGCGTCCCCTTCGGAGCCCCAGCATTTT | CASSASPSEPQHF
15 | . | TRBJ1-1 | . | TRBV11-2 | TGTGCCAGCAGCCTAATGGCAGGGTCGAGTACTGAAGCTTTCTTT | CASSLMAGSSTEAFF
16 | . | TRBJ2-5 | . | TRBV7-2 | TGTGCCAGCAGCTTAGTTGGCGGGGGCCCCCAAGAGACCCAGTACTTC | CASSLVGGGPQETQYF
13 | . | TRBJ2-3 | . | TRBV7-2 | TGTGCCAGCAGCTTTTCCAGCCTGGATACGCAGTATTTT | CASSFSSLDTQYF
18 | . | TRBJ2-6 | . | TRBV7-2 | TGTGCCAGCAGCTTAGTAGGTTCTGTTCGAACTGGGGCCAACGTCCTGACTTTC | CASSLVGSVRTGANVLTF
17 | TRBD1 | TRBJ1-2 | . | TRBV7-2 | TGTGCCAGCAGCTTAGATTTAGGACAGGGGGCGATTTATGGCTACACCTTC | CASSLDLGQGAIYGYTF
17 | . | TRBJ2-6 | . | TRBV4-1 | TGCGCCAGCAGCCTGGTGGGCCCGGGTTCTGGGGCCAACGTCCTGACTTTC | CASSLVGPGSGANVLTF
18 | TRBD1 | TRBJ2-6 | . | TRBV12-3/TRBV12-4 | TGTGCCAGCAGTTTAGGGGGACAGGGTCTTTCTGGGGCCAACGTCCTGACTTTC | CASSLGGQGLSGANVLTF
17 | . | TRBJ2-6 | . | TRBV3-1 | TGTGCCAGCAGCCAAGTCGCACAGTCCTCTGGGGCCAACGTCCTGACTTTC | CASSQVAQSSGANVLTF
16 | . | TRBJ2-1 | . | TRBV7-9 | TGTGCCAGCAGCCTGCTCTCCCTGGGCGATTACAATGAGCAGTTCTTC | CASSLLSLGDYNEQFF
16 | . | TRBJ2-4 | . | TRBV4-2 | TGTGCCAGCAGTACCGAGACTAGACTAGCCAAAAACATTCAGTACTTC | CASSTETRLAKNIQYF
13 | TRBD1 | TRBJ1-4 | . | TRBV20-1 | TGCAGTGCTAGCCCAGGGGGCAATGAAAAACTGTTTTTT | CSASPGGNEKLFF
15 | . | TRBJ2-7 | . | TRBV14 | TGTGCCAGCAGCCATGCATGGAGGACCTACTACGAGCAGTACTTC | CASSHAWRTYYEQYF
17 | . | TRBJ1-1 | . | TRBV6-5 | TGTGCCAGCACTTCCATAAAAGCGAATGGATTAGGCACTGAAGCTTTCTTT | CASTSIKANGLGTEAFF
14 | . | TRBJ2-7 | few | TRBV4-1 | TGCGCCAGCAGCCCGCTGGGACAAGCCTACGAGCAGTACTTC | CASSPLGQAYEQYF
14 | . | TRBJ1-4 | . | TRBV20-1 | TGCAGTGCTAGTCCCCCCGGGGGAGGTGAAAAACTGTTTTTT | CSASPPGGGEKLFF
16 | TRBD1 | TRBJ1-2 | . | TRBV5-6 | TGTGCCAGCAGCTTGCCAAAGGACAGGATTACCTATGGCTACACCTTC | CASSLPKDRITYGYTF
17 | TRBD1 | TRBJ1-2 | . | TRBV7-3 | TGTGCCAGCAGCTTTGACCCCCAGGGACAGGATAACTATGGCTACACCTTC | CASSFDPQGQDNYGYTF
15 | . | TRBJ2-3 | . | TRBV7-2 | TGTGCCAGCAGCCTCCTGGACTCTCCCACAGATACGCAGTATTTT | CASSLLDSPTDTQYF
13 | . | TRBJ2-3 | . | TRBV10-2 | TGCGCCAGCAGTGCGCTAGGCTTGGATACGCAGTATTTT | CASSALGLDTQYF
13 | . | TRBJ2-1 | once | TRBV11-3 | TGTGCCAGCAGCTCCTCCTGGGCATCCGAGCAGTTCTTC | CASSSSWASEQFF
13 | . | TRBJ2-1 | . | TRBV2 | TGTGCCAGCAGTGAAGTGCTAGTCGCTGAGCAGTTCTTC | CASSEVLVAEQFF
16 | TRBD1 | TRBJ1-2 | . | TRBV6-6 | TGTGCCAGCAGCCCGTCCCCGGGACAGCTCCTCTATGGCTACACCTTC | CASSPSPGQLLYGYTF
12 | . | TRBJ2-3 | . | TRBV20-1 | TGCAGTGTAGTAGCTGGGGGAGATACGCAGTATTTT | CSVVAGGDTQYF
14 | . | TRBJ2-1 | . | TRBV18 | TGTGCCAGCTCACCACTCGCGGAATACAATGAGCAGTTCTTC | CASSPLAEYNEQFF
15 | TRBD2 | TRBJ2-1 | . | TRBV6-1 | TGTGCCAGCACCAGAGGACCGGGACTAGGGAATGAGCAGTTCTTC | CASTRGPGLGNEQFF